These T cell receptor beta chains were read from a single sample in a study of control samples from healthy donors and cancer patients. The data were produced by immunoSEQ multiplex PCR, yet TCRdb's version contains in-frame clones alone and is incomplete. The sample yields roughly 150,000 clones, around nine tenths seen once. Sequencing was done on a sample of blood. Every receptor here comes from a man aged 18 to 30 in good health. CDR3s leave out the opening cysteine and the closing phenylalanine or tryptophan. Rows may omit the clone size; those that give it use once, few, many or a size class.

TRBV25-1,TRBJ1-2,once,ASLDLYGYT
TRBV11-3,TRBJ2-7,once,ASSGGGTYEQY
TRBV7-9,TRBJ1-2,.,ASGERGFVGGYT
TRBV30,TRBJ1-6,once,AWSVSDRGSSPLH
TRBV11-2,TRBJ2-5,.,ASSLLTSESSQY
TRBV27,TRBJ2-1,.,ASSLRVRWPTMSSYNEQF
TRBV5-1,TRBJ1-1,once,ASSWDRPLLRAF
TRBV9,TRBJ1-5,.,ASSATGFQPQH
TRBV28,TRBJ1-1,.,ASSSGSTEAF
TRBV20-1,TRBJ1-5,.,SASKQGAIRSNQPQH
TRBV5-1,TRBJ2-1,.,ASSLVPSGAPNEQF
TRBV3-1/TRBV3-2,TRBJ1-2,.,ASSGQGAHGYT
TRBV10-1,TRBJ2-3,.,ASRDGTSGVPDTQY
TRBV19,TRBJ2-2,.,ASSIRLAGESGELF
TRBV5-8,TRBJ1-1,.,ASAMSGGVSTEAF
TRBV3-1/TRBV3-2,TRBJ2-7,.,ASSQGWGARYEQY
TRBV7-3,TRBJ1-1,.,ASSLTYRAAATEAF
TRBV28,TRBJ2-4,.,ASSPPRTSGAQY
TRBV9,TRBJ2-3,once,ASSVGVSTDTQY
TRBV9,TRBJ2-2,.,ASSVGSGGANTGELF
TRBV5-1,TRBJ2-2,.,ASTNGQGAMVAGELF
TRBV28,TRBJ1-5,.,ASSSFTGGGRRQPQH
TRBV7-2,TRBJ2-3,.,ASSPRMMGGGRDTQY
TRBV5-1,TRBJ2-7,.,ASSLKTGGYEQY
TRBV27,TRBJ2-7,.,ASSLSFQGRYEQY
TRBV5-1,TRBJ1-1,.,ASSLFGGGAQRTEAF
TRBV28,TRBJ1-3,.,ASSSTFPYGNTIY
TRBV6-5,TRBJ1-4,.,ASGRVGEKLF
TRBV7-2,TRBJ1-4,.,ASSLAAASTNEKLF
TRBV28,TRBJ2-5,.,ASSDLQGPKETQY
TRBV9,TRBJ1-2,medium-sized,ASSPTGTPTYGYT
TRBV7-8,TRBJ2-3,once,ASSSLGGGGITDTQY